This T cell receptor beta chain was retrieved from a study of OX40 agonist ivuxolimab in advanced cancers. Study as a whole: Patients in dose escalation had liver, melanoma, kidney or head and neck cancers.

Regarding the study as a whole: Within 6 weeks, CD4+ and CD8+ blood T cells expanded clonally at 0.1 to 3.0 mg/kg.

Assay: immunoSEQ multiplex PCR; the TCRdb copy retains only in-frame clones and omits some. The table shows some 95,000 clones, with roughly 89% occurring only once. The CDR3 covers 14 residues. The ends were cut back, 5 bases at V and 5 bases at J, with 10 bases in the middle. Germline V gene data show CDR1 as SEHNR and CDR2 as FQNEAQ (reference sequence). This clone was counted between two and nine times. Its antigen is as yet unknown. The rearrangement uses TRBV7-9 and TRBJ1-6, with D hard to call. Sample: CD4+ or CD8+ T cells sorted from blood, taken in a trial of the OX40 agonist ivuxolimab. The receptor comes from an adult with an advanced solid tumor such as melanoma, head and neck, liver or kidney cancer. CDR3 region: CASSGGLDNSPLHF. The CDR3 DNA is TGTGCCAGCAGCGGCGGGCTGGATAATTCACCCCTCCACTTT.